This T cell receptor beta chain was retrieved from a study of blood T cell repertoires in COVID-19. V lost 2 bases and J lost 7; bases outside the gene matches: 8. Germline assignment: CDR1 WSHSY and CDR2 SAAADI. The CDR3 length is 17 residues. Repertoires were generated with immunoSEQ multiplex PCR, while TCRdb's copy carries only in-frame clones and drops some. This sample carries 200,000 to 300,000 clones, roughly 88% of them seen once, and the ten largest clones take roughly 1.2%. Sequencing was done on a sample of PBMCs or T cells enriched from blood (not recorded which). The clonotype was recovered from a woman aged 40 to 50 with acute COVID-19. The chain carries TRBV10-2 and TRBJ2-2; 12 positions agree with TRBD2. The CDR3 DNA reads TGCGCCAGCAGTGAGCCCTCTAGCGGGAGGGCCAACGGGGAGCTGTTTTTT. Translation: CASSEPSSGRANGELFF.